Below, 18 T cell receptor beta chains from the same sample are listed, as sequenced in a study of OX40 agonist ivuxolimab in advanced cancers. Produced via immunoSEQ multiplex PCR; TCRdb's table is partial and in-frame only. The sample includes 50,000 or so clones, 75% to 90% of them seen just once. This material consisted of CD4+ or CD8+ T cells sorted from blood, taken in a trial of the OX40 agonist ivuxolimab. The source of these receptors is an adult with an advanced solid tumor such as melanoma, head and neck, liver or kidney cancer.

With respect to this clone: Other DNA sequences in the sample encode the same CDR3. V is TRBV28 and J is TRBJ2-7; no firm D call. V lost 8 bases to trimming and J lost 2 bases, with 7 bases between them. The CDR3 spans 11 residues. The V gene's germline CDR1 is MDHEN and CDR2 SYDVKM. CDR3 protein: CASGTPYEQYF. The CDR3 DNA reads as TGTGCCAGCGGCACCCCCTACGAGCAGTACTTC.

V gene TRBV5-1 combines with J gene TRBJ1-1; D is undetermined. CDR3 length: 13 residues. V lost 6 bases and J lost 1, with 10 bases in between. Germline values: CDR1 SGHRS, CDR2 YFSETQ. This CDR3 reads CASKATGNTEAFF. The DNA for the CDR3 is TGCGCCAGCAAAGCTACGGGGAACACTGAAGCTTTCTTT.

V gene TRBV18 combines with J gene TRBJ1-2; D unclear. The CDR3 consists of 15 residues. CDR1 and CDR2 (germline): KGHSH, LQKENI. Trimming cost V 0 bases and J 6 bases, with 14 bases left between them. Here the CDR3 reads CASSPPSQTLDGYTF. The CDR3 region has the DNA TGTGCCAGCTCACCACCTTCACAGACCTTGGATGGCTACACCTTC.

The CDR3 DNA is TGTGCCAGCAGCCGGGGACTAGCGGGAGGAAATGAGCAGTTCTTC. Translated, it gives CASSRGLAGGNEQFF. This chain links TRBV7-2 with TRBJ2-1; 15 nucleotides match TRBD2. The trim removed 5 bases at V and 7 bases at J, leaving 3 bases unmatched. The length of the CDR3 is 15 residues. Germline CDR1 and CDR2: SGHTA and FQGNSA. The variable domain in full, with the rest retrieved from reference TRBV7-2 and TRBJ2-1, is GAGVSQSPSNKVTEKGKDVELRCDPISGHTALYWYRQSLGQGLEFLIYFQGNSAPDKSGLPSDRFSAERTGGSVSTLTIQRTQQEDSAVYLCASSRGLAGGNEQFFGPGTRLTVL.

The J gene is TRBJ2-5, the V gene TRBV10-1; 11 nucleotides agree with TRBD1. The germline gives CDR1 WNHNN, CDR2 SYGVQD (reference sequence). Unmatched junction bases numbered 2, after V lost 6 bases and J lost 2 bases. The CDR3 has 14 amino acids. The CDR3 is CASSWDRGQETQYF. CDR3 nucleotide sequence: TGCGCCAGCAGCTGGGACAGGGGGCAAGAGACCCAGTACTTC.

This chain links TRBV7-9 with TRBJ1-5; TRBD1 matches at 9 bases. There are 14 residues in the CDR3. With V trimmed by 5 bases and J by 5 bases, 4 bases remained unmatched. Germline V gives CDR1 SEHNR, CDR2 FQNEAQ (reference sequence). CDR3 sequence (DNA): TGTGCCAGCAGCGAGGACAGGGGAGATCAGCCCCAGCATTTT. The encoded protein is CASSEDRGDQPQHF.

This clone was recorded only once. The chain joins TRBV2 to TRBJ2-2; D call uncertain. The CDR3 is 14 residues long. Germline assignment: CDR1 SNHLY and CDR2 FYNNEI. V lost 7 bases and J lost 1, with 10 bases in between. The CDR3 reads CASKTERNTGELFF. CDR3 nucleotide sequence: TGTGCCAGCAAAACCGAAAGGAACACCGGGGAGCTGTTTTTT. The variable domain in full, with the rest retrieved from reference TRBV2 and TRBJ2-2, is EPEVTQTPSHQVTQMGQEVILRCVPISNHLYFYWYRQILGQKVEFLVSFYNNEISEKSEIFDDQFSVERPDGSNFTLKIRSTKLEDSAMYFCASKTERNTGELFFGEGSRLTVL.

The chain has TRBV6-5 and TRBJ1-3; a possible D gene is TRBD1 (5 bases). CDR3 length: 12 residues. Germline V gene sequence: CDR1 MNHEY, CDR2 SVGAGI. V shed 8 bases and J shed 2 bases, with 7 bases lying between them. CDR3 loop: CASGGTGNTIYF. The CDR3 coding sequence is TGTGCCAGCGGGGGTACTGGAAACACCATATATTTT.

The gene calls are TRBV5-5 and TRBJ2-7; 12 bases match TRBD2. Germline V gene data show CDR1 as SGHKS and CDR2 as YYEKEE (reference sequence). The CDR3 sequence is 15 residues long. V shed 4 bases, J shed 2 bases, and the junction held 4 bases outside the gene matches. The CDR3 region is CASSPRTSGTYEQYF. The CDR3 region has the DNA TGTGCCAGCAGCCCCCGGACTAGCGGGACCTACGAGCAGTACTTC.

The chain carries TRBV11-3 and TRBJ2-3; perhaps TRBD2 as D (6 bases). Germline values: CDR1 SGHNT, CDR2 YENEEA. CDR3 length equals 14 residues. V shed 2 bases and J shed 8 bases, with 14 bases lying between them. In DNA, the CDR3 is TGTGCCAGCAGCTTAACCCTAAATAGCGGTACGCAGTATTTT. It is translated as CASSLTLNSGTQYF. The full variable domain, its missing parts supplied by reference TRBV11-3 and TRBJ2-3, is EAGVVQSPRYKIIEKKQPVAFWCNPISGHNTLYWYLQNLGQGPELLIRYENEEAVDDSQLPKDRFSAERLKGVDSTLKIQPAELGDSAVYLCASSLTLNSGTQYFGPGTRLTVL.

The chain carries TRBV19 and TRBJ2-1, with TRBD2 matching over 14 bases. CDR1 is LNHDA, CDR2 SQIVND, per germline (reference sequence). The CDR3 extends over 19 amino acids. With V trimmed by 3 bases and J by 2 bases, 9 bases remained unmatched. CDR3 nucleotide sequence: TGTGCCAGTAGTATTTATGGGACTAGCGGGAGAGGGGCCTACAATGAGCAGTTCTTC. Translation: CASSIYGTSGRGAYNEQFF. The variable domain in full, completed from reference TRBV19 and TRBJ2-1, reads DGGITQSPKYLFRKEGQNVTLSCEQNLNHDAMYWYRQDPGQGLRLIYYSQIVNDFQKGDIAEGYSVSREKKESFPLTVTSAQKNPTAFYLCASSIYGTSGRGAYNEQFFGPGTRLTVL.

CDR3 amino acids: CASSYSDMTYEQYF. CDR3 nucleotide sequence: TGTGCCAGCAGTTACTCGGACATGACCTACGAGCAGTACTTC. The V gene is TRBV6-5, the J gene TRBJ2-7, with D perhaps TRBD1 (5 bases). The CDR3 spans 14 residues. V shed 0 bases and J shed 2 bases, with 8 bases lying between them. Germline values: CDR1 MNHEY, CDR2 SVGAGI.

This chain links TRBV10-3 with TRBJ1-2; the D is unclear. Trimming took off 4 bases at V and 8 bases at J, with 11 bases between the two ends. The CDR3 consists of 12 residues. In germline, CDR1 is ENHRY, CDR2 SYGVKD. CDR3 DNA: TGTGCCATCAGTGTCGCGGAACAAGGCTACACCTTC. Its protein product is CAISVAEQGYTF.

Worth noting for this clone: This sample also contains other DNA sequences that code for the same CDR3. The chain uses TRBV30 and TRBJ2-1; D uncertain. The length of the CDR3 is 12 residues. Trimming took off 0 bases at V and 10 bases at J, with 10 bases between the two ends. Germline-derived CDR1 and CDR2 are GTSNPN and SVGIG (reference sequence). CDR3 in amino acids: CAWSVLHQEQFF. The CDR3 DNA is TGTGCCTGGAGTGTCCTCCACCAAGAGCAGTTCTTC.

The rearrangement links TRBV11-2 to TRBJ2-7; D unclear. V was clipped by 1 base and J by 6 bases, with 4 bases between them. Germline V gives CDR1 SGHAT, CDR2 FQNNGV. There are 11 residues in the CDR3. The CDR3 nucleotides read TGTGCCAGCAGCTTAGTCGGCGAGCAGTACTTC. Translated, it gives CASSLVGEQYF.

This sequence joins TRBV6-1 and TRBJ1-5; D remains ambiguous. Germline loops: CDR1 MNHNS, CDR2 SASEGT. The CDR3 has 13 amino acids. The ends were cut back, 5 bases at V and 4 bases at J, with 9 bases in the middle. CDR3 nucleotide sequence: TGTGCCAGCAGTATTGATCCTAATCAGCCCCAGCATTTT. Its protein product is CASSIDPNQPQHF.

The gene calls are TRBV15 and TRBJ2-5, with D perhaps TRBD1 (5 bases). V gave up 0 bases and J gave up 4 bases, with 12 bases separating them. Germline CDR1 LNHNV, CDR2 YYDKDF (reference sequence). The CDR3 is made up of 15 amino acids. The CDR3 protein is CATSRDPGIGETQYF. The CDR3 DNA reads as TGTGCCACCAGCAGAGACCCAGGGATAGGAGAGACCCAGTACTTC. The full variable domain, with the rest looked up from reference TRBV15 and TRBJ2-5, is DAMVIQNPRYQVTQFGKPVTLSCSQTLNHNVMYWYQQKSSQAPKLLFHYYDKDFNNEADTPDNFQSRRPNTSFCFLDIRSPGLGDTAMYLCATSRDPGIGETQYFGPGTRLLVL.

The genes are TRBV28 and TRBJ2-7, with D possibly TRBD1 on 5 matching bases. The germline V and J ends were trimmed by 5 bases and 3 bases, with 17 bases remaining between them. The CDR3 is made up of 15 amino acids. Germline-derived CDR1 and CDR2 are MDHEN and SYDVKM. Written as DNA, the CDR3 is TGTGCCAGCAGTGTAGGGGCCATGTTTTACTACGAGCAGTACTTC. It encodes CASSVGAMFYYEQYF.